Below, 21 T cell receptor beta chains from the same sample are listed, as sequenced in a study of cytomegalovirus exposure and HLA in healthy donors. In the PCR, 60 Vbeta and 13 Jbeta primers were used. Clones were sequenced by immunoSEQ multiplex PCR, and TCRdb holds only the in-frame ones, with some missing. The table lists 100,000 to 120,000 clones, over 60% of them singletons, with 10% to 15% in the top ten. The sequencing sample was made of PBMCs. The receptors shown here come from a man aged 25-40 years in good health and CMV-seropositive.

The chain combines TRBV6-1 with TRBJ1-1, with D perhaps matching TRBD1 (5 bases). Germline V lookup: CDR1 MNHNS, CDR2 SASEGT. CDR3 length: 15 amino acids. Trimming cost V 4 bases and J 1 base, with 13 bases left between them. CDR3: CASSGDSQGNTEAFF. CDR3 DNA sequence: TGTGCCAGCAGTGGGGATTCCCAGGGGAACACTGAAGCTTTCTTT.

The CDR3, as DNA: TGTGCCAGCAGCTTAGGCTCTGGAACTGTCGGGGGGCACGATGAGCAGTTCTTC. Translating gives CASSLGSGTVGGHDEQFF. The V gene is TRBV11-3, the J gene TRBJ2-1; perhaps TRBD2 as D (7 bases). CDR3 length: 18 residues. The germline V and J ends were trimmed by 1 base and 8 bases, with 24 bases remaining between them. Germline V gene sequence: CDR1 SGHNT, CDR2 YENEEA.

The chain combines TRBV18 with TRBJ2-5; the match to TRBD1 covers 7 bases. Germline CDR1 reads KGHSH; CDR2 reads LQKENI. V shed 5 bases, J shed 2 bases, and the junction held 14 bases outside the gene matches. The CDR3 sequence is 17 residues long. The DNA of the CDR3 is TGTGCCAGCTCAACACGCTTTGGACAGGTTGAACAAGAGACCCAGTACTTC. Its protein is CASSTRFGQVEQETQYF.

The chain links TRBV11-2 to TRBJ2-3, with 10 bases fitting TRBD1. Germline CDR1 reads SGHAT; CDR2 reads FQNNGV. This CDR3 spans 15 amino acids. V shed 5 bases, J shed 3 bases, and the junction held 5 bases outside the gene matches. CDR3 nucleotide sequence: TGTGCCAGCAGCCCCCGACAGGGGGCAACAGATACGCAGTATTTT. This codes for CASSPRQGATDTQYF.

The chain combines TRBV18 with TRBJ2-5, with TRBD1 matching 8 bases. The CDR3 runs to 14 residues. CDR1 and CDR2 (germline): KGHSH, LQKENI. The junction had 9 bases not matched to a gene; V was cut back by 7 bases and J by 5 bases. CDR3 coding DNA: TGTGCCAGCTGCGAGGCGACAGGGGCTGAGACCCAGTACTTC. Protein product: CASCEATGAETQYF.

This clone was seen a handful of times. V is TRBV27 and J is TRBJ1-2; D is unresolved. Germline values: CDR1 MNHEY, CDR2 SMNVEV (reference sequence). The CDR3 has 13 amino acids. Trimming cost V 6 bases and J 4 bases, with 12 bases left between them. In DNA form, the CDR3 reads TGTGCCAGCAGCCTACGGAGTAGCTATGGCTACACCTTC. Translation: CASSLRSSYGYTF.

J is TRBJ1-1 and V is TRBV25-1, with 12 bases identical to TRBD1. The germline CDR1 and CDR2 sequences are MGHDK and SYGVNS. Trimming took 0 bases from V and 4 from J; bases not matched to a gene: 9. The CDR3 contains 18 residues. The chain's CDR3 is CASSEYGPGQGAVTEAFF. CDR3 DNA sequence: TGTGCCAGCAGTGAATATGGACCGGGACAGGGGGCAGTCACTGAAGCTTTCTTT.

The gene calls are TRBV5-6 and TRBJ2-7, with 8 bases that match TRBD1. Germline V gene sequence: CDR1 SGHDT, CDR2 YYEEEE. The CDR3 runs 13 residues. J was trimmed by 9 bases and V by 2 bases; bases with no gene match: 7. DNA of the CDR3: TGTGCCAGCAGCTTTAGACAGGGGTTAAGGCAGTACTTC. As protein: CASSFRQGLRQYF.

The sample holds a few counts of this clone. The rearrangement joins TRBV2 to TRBJ2-7, with TRBD1 identical over 9 bases. Germline V gene sequence: CDR1 SNHLY, CDR2 FYNNEI. The CDR3 sequence is 14 residues long. The J segment lost 3 bases and the V segment lost 5 bases, leaving 5 bases of the junction unmatched. The CDR3 spells CASSRGQGVYEQYF. The CDR3 DNA is TGTGCCAGCAGTCGGGGACAGGGAGTCTACGAGCAGTACTTC.

This sequence joins TRBV7-2 and TRBJ2-3, with D maybe TRBD2 (6 bases). The V gene's germline CDR1 is SGHTA and CDR2 FQGNSA. V dropped 5 bases and J dropped 3 bases, with 12 bases sitting between them. CDR3 length: 14 residues. The CDR3 DNA reads TGTGCCAGCAGCCCCGGGGGAGCGACAGATACGCAGTATTTT. Translated: CASSPGGATDTQYF.

The rearrangement uses TRBV7-9 and TRBJ2-4; 7 bases map to TRBD2. The CDR3 totals 18 residues. Germline-derived CDR1 and CDR2 are SEHNR and FQNEAQ (reference sequence). With 10 bases clipped from V and 0 bases from J, the junction kept 18 bases outside the gene matches. For the CDR3, the DNA is TGTGCCACCAAGCCCCAGGGAGGGATTTTACTAGCCAAAAACATTCAGTACTTC. This codes for CATKPQGGILLAKNIQYF. The variable domain in full, with the rest retrieved from reference TRBV7-9 and TRBJ2-4, is DTGVSQNPRHKITKRGQNVTFRCDPISEHNRLYWYRQTLGQGPEFLTYFQNEAQLEKSRLLSDRFSAERPKGSFSTLEIQRTEQGDSAMYLCATKPQGGILLAKNIQYFGAGTRLSVL.

This clone occurred a few times. The chain is built from TRBV13 and TRBJ1-1; D may be TRBD1 (6 bases). CDR1 PRHDT and CDR2 FYEKMQ come from the germline V gene (reference sequence). The CDR3 covers 11 residues. Trimming removed 4 bases at V and 8 bases at J, with 8 bases between. CDR3 sequence: CASSSTGEAFF. The CDR3 DNA reads as TGTGCCAGCAGCTCTACAGGGGAAGCTTTCTTT.

For the CDR3, the DNA is TGTGCCAGCAGCGGAATCAACGGGGGGACTGGGTGGAATGAGCAGTTCTTC. It is translated as CASSGINGGTGWNEQFF. The rearrangement joins TRBV9 to TRBJ2-1, with 7 bases matching TRBD2. V dropped 3 bases and J dropped 7; count of bases not matched to a gene: 16. Germline V gene data show CDR1 as SGDLS and CDR2 as YYNGEE. This CDR3 is built from 17 residues.

This clone came up once. The genes are TRBV29-1 and TRBJ1-1; 9 nucleotides line up with TRBD1. J gave up 4 bases and V 7 bases, and 7 bases lay outside the gene matches. The length of the CDR3 is 13 residues. Germline lookup yields CDR1 SQVTM and CDR2 ANQGSEA. CDR3 sequence (DNA): TGCAGCGGGGGGACAGGGAGTAGCACTGAAGCTTTCTTT. This sequence encodes CSGGTGSSTEAFF.

The V and J genes are TRBV7-9 and TRBJ2-5, with TRBD2 identical over 7 bases. CDR1 is SEHNR, CDR2 FQNEAQ, per germline (reference sequence). There are 17 residues in the CDR3. Trimming took 5 bases from V and 2 from J; bases not matched to a gene: 14. The CDR3 DNA sequence: TGTGCCAGCAGCCCTCCCACCTCCGGGCGGGGGCAAGAGACCCAGTACTTC. Translation: CASSPPTSGRGQETQYF. Filled out from reference TRBV7-9 and TRBJ2-5, the complete variable domain reads DTGVSQNPRHKITKRGQNVTFRCDPISEHNRLYWYRQTLGQGPEFLTYFQNEAQLEKSRLLSDRFSAERPKGSFSTLEIQRTEQGDSAMYLCASSPPTSGRGQETQYFGPGTRLLVL.

The chain recombines TRBV7-9 with TRBJ2-5, with 9 bases lining up with TRBD1. Trimming at V came to 5 bases and at J to 2 bases, leaving 12 bases not matched to a gene. Germline CDR1 reads SEHNR; CDR2 reads FQNEAQ (reference sequence). This CDR3 is 17 amino acids long. DNA for the CDR3: TGTGCCAGCAGCCCCCCGAGTCCGGGACAGGGTCAAGAGACCCAGTACTTC. As protein: CASSPPSPGQGQETQYF.

This sequence joins TRBV11-2 and TRBJ2-7; D is possibly TRBD1 (6 bases). V lost 5 bases and J 7 bases, leaving 30 bases between the germline ends. This CDR3 has 18 amino acids. Looked up from germline, CDR1 is SGHAT and CDR2 is FQNNGV. The CDR3 loop reads CASSPGGRGFLPPREQYF. As DNA, the CDR3 is TGTGCCAGCAGCCCTGGGGGCAGGGGATTCCTTCCGCCGAGGGAGCAGTACTTC. The full variable domain, its missing parts supplied by reference TRBV11-2 and TRBJ2-7, is EAGVAQSPRYKIIEKRQSVAFWCNPISGHATLYWYQQILGQGPKLLIQFQNNGVVDDSQLPKDRFSAERLKGVDSTLKIQPAKLEDSAVYLCASSPGGRGFLPPREQYFGPGTRLTVT.

The V call is TRBV4-3, the J call TRBJ2-7; D uncertain. V was cut by 1 base and J by 1 base, with 11 bases left in between. The CDR3 loop spans 15 amino acids. The germline V gene has CDR1 LGHNA and CDR2 YSLEER. CDR3 in DNA: TGCGCCAGCAGCCAAGTCGCGGCCATTTCCTACGAGCAGTACTTC. It is translated as CASSQVAAISYEQYF.

The CDR3 spells CASSLAVAGGLNEQFF. Here the CDR3 DNA reads TGTGCCAGCAGCTTAGCGGTAGCGGGGGGGTTGAATGAGCAGTTCTTC. The chain joins TRBV7-8 to TRBJ2-1; 11 positions match TRBD2. The CDR3 spans 16 residues. The V segment lost 0 bases and the J segment 7 bases; nucleotides outside the gene matches: 5. The V gene's germline CDR1 is SGHVS and CDR2 FQNEAQ.

The CDR3 bases are TGCGCCAGCAGCCAAGGTGGCGCAGGAAACTATGGCTACACCTTC. This translates into CASSQGGAGNYGYTF. The chain couples TRBV4-3 to TRBJ1-2; D is undetermined. CDR1 is LGHNA and CDR2 is YSLEER in the germline V gene. The V gene lost 1 base and the J gene lost 2 bases, with 11 bases spanning the gap. The CDR3 runs to 15 residues.

V and J are TRBV6-5 and TRBJ2-5; TRBD2 might be the D (7 bases). The CDR3 has 13 residues. The V gene lost 6 bases and the J gene lost 5 bases, with 13 bases spanning the gap. Germline-derived CDR1 and CDR2 are MNHEY and SVGAGI. The CDR3 sequence: CASRGGGAETQYF. CDR3 in DNA: TGTGCCAGCAGGGGTGGGGGGGCTGAGACCCAGTACTTC.